A selection of T cell receptor beta chains follows, all from one sample in a study of CD4 T cells in relation to SARS-CoV-2 and coronaviruses. Their cognate antigens are unknown. Repertoires were generated with immunoSEQ multiplex PCR, while TCRdb's copy carries only in-frame clones and drops some. Among over 25,000 clones, roughly four fifths were seen once, and the ten largest hold approximately 22%. The specimen was CD4+ T cells from PBMCs, cultured in vitro. Receptors originate from a human donor in good health. Both conserved end residues are part of each CDR3. D genes are given only for firm matches. Only part of the rows carry a size: once, few, many, or a class if the clone is expanded.

D gene: NA
clone size: few
J gene: TRBJ2-3
V gene: TRBV19
CDR3 length: 15
CDR3 DNA: TGTGCCAGTAGTTCCCAGGGGGGAGGGGAAGATACGCAGTATTTT
CDR3 protein: CASSSQGGGEDTQYF

D gene: TRBD1
clone size: NA
J gene: TRBJ1-1
V gene: TRBV4-1
CDR3 length: 19
CDR3 DNA: TGCGCCAGCAGCGAAGGAGGAGGCAGGGGGCAAATAGGGAACACTGAAGCTTTCTTT
CDR3 protein: CASSEGGGRGQIGNTEAFF

D gene: NA
clone size: NA
J gene: TRBJ1-6
V gene: TRBV11-2
CDR3 length: 12
CDR3 DNA: TGTGCCAGCAGCTTGATTAATTCACCCCTCCACTTT
CDR3 protein: CASSLINSPLHF

D gene: NA
clone size: few
J gene: TRBJ1-1
V gene: TRBV20-1
CDR3 length: 10
CDR3 DNA: TGCAGTGCTTTTCTCCCGGAGGCTTTCTTT
CDR3 protein: CSAFLPEAFF

D gene: NA
clone size: NA
J gene: TRBJ2-3
V gene: TRBV21-1
CDR3 length: 12
CDR3 DNA: TGTGCCAGCAGCAAATTGGCAGATACGCAGTATTTT
CDR3 protein: CASSKLADTQYF

D gene: TRBD1
clone size: NA
J gene: TRBJ1-6
V gene: TRBV30
CDR3 length: 16
CDR3 DNA: TGTGCCTGGAGTGTAGGAGGGACAGGGCTTAATTCACCCCTCCACTTT
CDR3 protein: CAWSVGGTGLNSPLHF

D gene: NA
clone size: NA
J gene: TRBJ2-7
V gene: TRBV19
CDR3 length: 13
CDR3 DNA: TGTGCCAGTAGTATATGGCAGGGCCGGGAGCAGTACTTC
CDR3 protein: CASSIWQGREQYF

D gene: TRBD2
clone size: NA
J gene: TRBJ2-5
V gene: TRBV7-9
CDR3 length: 18
CDR3 DNA: TGTGCCAGCAGCAATCCCGGGACTAGCGGGGGGGCCTTTGAGACCCAGTACTTC
CDR3 protein: CASSNPGTSGGAFETQYF

D gene: TRBD1
clone size: NA
J gene: TRBJ1-1
V gene: TRBV7-9
CDR3 length: 12
CDR3 DNA: TGTGCCAGCACTAGGGGGCCGGCTGAAGCTTTCTTT
CDR3 protein: CASTRGPAEAFF

D gene: NA
clone size: NA
J gene: TRBJ1-4
V gene: TRBV12-3/TRBV12-4
CDR3 length: 13
CDR3 DNA: TGTGCCAGCAGTTTAGTAGGGGGGGAAAAACTGTTTTTT
CDR3 protein: CASSLVGGEKLFF

D gene: NA
clone size: NA
J gene: TRBJ2-5
V gene: TRBV9
CDR3 length: 16
CDR3 DNA: TGTGCCAGCAGCGTAGCCGGACTCACATCCCAAGAGACCCAGTACTTC
CDR3 protein: CASSVAGLTSQETQYF

D gene: NA
clone size: NA
J gene: TRBJ1-5
V gene: TRBV12-3/TRBV12-4
CDR3 length: 13
CDR3 DNA: TGTGCCAGCAGTTTCAAGGGTTATCAGCCCCAGCATTTT
CDR3 protein: CASSFKGYQPQHF

D gene: TRBD2
clone size: few
J gene: TRBJ2-1
V gene: TRBV6-5
CDR3 length: 15
CDR3 DNA: TGTGCCAGCAGTTACGGTAGCGGGGGGCGCAATGAGCAGTTCTTC
CDR3 protein: CASSYGSGGRNEQFF

D gene: NA
clone size: NA
J gene: TRBJ2-5
V gene: TRBV5-5
CDR3 length: 15
CDR3 DNA: TGTGCCAGCAGCGGCGGGGTAGCTGACCGGGAGACCCAGTACTTC
CDR3 protein: CASSGGVADRETQYF

D gene: TRBD2
clone size: NA
J gene: TRBJ2-7
V gene: TRBV5-6
CDR3 length: 13
CDR3 DNA: TGTGCCAGCGCCGGACTAGGGCCCTACGAGCAGTACTTC
CDR3 protein: CASAGLGPYEQYF

D gene: NA
clone size: NA
J gene: TRBJ2-6
V gene: TRBV28
CDR3 length: 20
CDR3 DNA: TGTGCCAGCAGTCCACCCACTTACAGGGAACGACGCTCTGGGGCCAACGTCCTGACTTTC
CDR3 protein: CASSPPTYRERRSGANVLTF

D gene: NA
clone size: NA
J gene: TRBJ1-1
V gene: TRBV9
CDR3 length: 13
CDR3 DNA: TGTGCCAGCAGCGTAGAGTGGGGGGGGTACGCTTTCTTT
CDR3 protein: CASSVEWGGYAFF

D gene: NA
clone size: NA
J gene: TRBJ1-4
V gene: TRBV4-3
CDR3 length: 16
CDR3 DNA: TGCGCCAGCAGCCAAGACCGGGACATAACTAATGAAAAACTGTTTTTT
CDR3 protein: CASSQDRDITNEKLFF

D gene: TRBD1
clone size: NA
J gene: TRBJ1-4
V gene: TRBV3-1/TRBV3-2
CDR3 length: 16
CDR3 DNA: TGTGCCAGCAGCCCAACTACAGGGGTGGGTACTGAAAAACTGTTTTTT
CDR3 protein: CASSPTTGVGTEKLFF

D gene: TRBD1
clone size: NA
J gene: TRBJ1-5
V gene: TRBV29-1
CDR3 length: 13
CDR3 DNA: TGCAGCGTTCAGCAGGGGGGAGATCAGCCCCAGCATTTT
CDR3 protein: CSVQQGGDQPQHF

D gene: TRBD1
clone size: NA
J gene: TRBJ1-2
V gene: TRBV27
CDR3 length: 14
CDR3 DNA: TGTGCCAGCAGTCGGACAGGGCCTAACTATGGCTACACCTTC
CDR3 protein: CASSRTGPNYGYTF

D gene: NA
clone size: NA
J gene: TRBJ1-1
V gene: TRBV30
CDR3 length: 13
CDR3 DNA: TGTGCCTGGAGTTCCGGACAGAGCACTGAAGCTTTCTTT
CDR3 protein: CAWSSGQSTEAFF

D gene: NA
clone size: NA
J gene: TRBJ2-1
V gene: TRBV27
CDR3 length: 15
CDR3 DNA: TGTGCCAGCAGTTTATTTCAGTCCTCCTACAATGAGCAGTTCTTC
CDR3 protein: CASSLFQSSYNEQFF

D gene: NA
clone size: few
J gene: TRBJ1-3
V gene: TRBV7-9
CDR3 length: 15
CDR3 DNA: TGTGCCAGCAGCAGAGGGAGGCCTGGCAGTAACACCATATATTTT
CDR3 protein: CASSRGRPGSNTIYF

D gene: NA
clone size: NA
J gene: TRBJ2-2
V gene: TRBV11-2
CDR3 length: 13
CDR3 DNA: TGTGCCAGCAGTTATCTTCGGACTGGGGAGCTGTTTTTT
CDR3 protein: CASSYLRTGELFF

D gene: TRBD1
clone size: NA
J gene: TRBJ2-7
V gene: TRBV19
CDR3 length: 14
CDR3 DNA: TGTGCCAGTAGCCCGGACAGGGGCTACTACGAGCAGTACTTC
CDR3 protein: CASSPDRGYYEQYF

D gene: TRBD2
clone size: NA
J gene: TRBJ2-7
V gene: TRBV6-5
CDR3 length: 14
CDR3 DNA: TGTGCCGTCGGGGTAGGCGGGGGAACCTACGAGCAGTACTTC
CDR3 protein: CAVGVGGGTYEQYF

D gene: TRBD2
clone size: once
J gene: TRBJ2-7
V gene: TRBV6-2/TRBV6-3
CDR3 length: 18
CDR3 DNA: TGTGCCAGCAGTTACAGTGGAGGGCGCGGGAGAGCAACCTACGAGCAGTACTTC
CDR3 protein: CASSYSGGRGRATYEQYF

D gene: NA
clone size: NA
J gene: TRBJ2-5
V gene: TRBV25-1
CDR3 length: 16
CDR3 DNA: TGTGCCAGCAGTGAATCTAGGGGCAGGGTGAGAGAGACCCAGTACTTC
CDR3 protein: CASSESRGRVRETQYF

D gene: NA
clone size: NA
J gene: TRBJ1-3
V gene: TRBV10-3
CDR3 length: 18
CDR3 DNA: TGTGCCATCAGTGAAGGTGTTGGAGTAAACAGCTCTGGAAACACCATATATTTT
CDR3 protein: CAISEGVGVNSSGNTIYF

D gene: TRBD1
clone size: few
J gene: TRBJ2-3
V gene: TRBV20-1
CDR3 length: 14
CDR3 DNA: TGCAGTGCTAGTGGACAGGGGTCCACAGATACGCAGTATTTT
CDR3 protein: CSASGQGSTDTQYF

D gene: TRBD2
clone size: NA
J gene: TRBJ2-7
V gene: TRBV3-1/TRBV3-2
CDR3 length: 13
CDR3 DNA: TGTGCCAGCAGCCTAACTAGCGCCCACGAGCAGTACTTC
CDR3 protein: CASSLTSAHEQYF

D gene: NA
clone size: NA
J gene: TRBJ1-5
V gene: TRBV7-2
CDR3 length: 13
CDR3 DNA: TGTGCCAGCAGCTTCCGGGTTGGGCAGCCCCAGCATTTT
CDR3 protein: CASSFRVGQPQHF

D gene: NA
clone size: few
J gene: TRBJ2-5
V gene: TRBV6-5
CDR3 length: 14
CDR3 DNA: TGTGCCAGCAGTCGTCGACATCTAGGGGAGACCCAGTACTTC
CDR3 protein: CASSRRHLGETQYF

D gene: NA
clone size: once
J gene: TRBJ2-7
V gene: TRBV5-1
CDR3 length: 13
CDR3 DNA: TGCGCCAGCAGCTTGGAGGCCGGGAGCGAGCAGTACTTC
CDR3 protein: CASSLEAGSEQYF

D gene: NA
clone size: NA
J gene: TRBJ1-3
V gene: TRBV4-1
CDR3 length: 16
CDR3 DNA: TGCGCCAGCAGCCCGGGGTCCGGGGCTTCTGGAAACACCATATATTTT
CDR3 protein: CASSPGSGASGNTIYF

D gene: NA
clone size: NA
J gene: TRBJ2-5
V gene: TRBV7-6
CDR3 length: 16
CDR3 DNA: TGTGCCAGCAGGAACCCTTATACCATCCTGGGGGAGACCCAGTACTTC
CDR3 protein: CASRNPYTILGETQYF

D gene: TRBD1
clone size: NA
J gene: TRBJ2-5
V gene: TRBV6-6
CDR3 length: 15
CDR3 DNA: TGTGCCAGCAGCCGCAATACAGGGGGCGAAGAGACCCAGTACTTC
CDR3 protein: CASSRNTGGEETQYF

D gene: NA
clone size: NA
J gene: TRBJ2-3
V gene: TRBV5-5
CDR3 length: 15
CDR3 DNA: TGTGCCAGCAGCTTTCAGGGGGAGGATACAGATACGCAGTATTTT
CDR3 protein: CASSFQGEDTDTQYF

D gene: TRBD1
clone size: NA
J gene: TRBJ1-5
V gene: TRBV7-2
CDR3 length: 17
CDR3 DNA: TGTGCCAGCAGCTTAGATTGGGACAGAAATAGCAATCAGCCCCAGCATTTT
CDR3 protein: CASSLDWDRNSNQPQHF

D gene: NA
clone size: NA
J gene: TRBJ2-7
V gene: TRBV27
CDR3 length: 13
CDR3 DNA: TGTGCCAGCAGCCCTGGGGGGGCATACGAGCAGTACTTC
CDR3 protein: CASSPGGAYEQYF

D gene: TRBD1
clone size: few
J gene: TRBJ1-3
V gene: TRBV14
CDR3 length: 16
CDR3 DNA: TGTGCCAGCAGCCCCCGGGTCAGGGGGAGAGGAAACACCATATATTTT
CDR3 protein: CASSPRVRGRGNTIYF

D gene: TRBD1
clone size: once
J gene: TRBJ1-1
V gene: TRBV4-2
CDR3 length: 12
CDR3 DNA: TGTGCCAGCAGCCAACGACAGGGAAGAGCTTTCTTT
CDR3 protein: CASSQRQGRAFF

D gene: NA
clone size: NA
J gene: TRBJ1-1
V gene: TRBV5-4
CDR3 length: 14
CDR3 DNA: TGTGCCAGCAGCCCTCGGACAGCGAACACTGAAGCTTTCTTT
CDR3 protein: CASSPRTANTEAFF

D gene: NA
clone size: NA
J gene: TRBJ1-2
V gene: TRBV12-3/TRBV12-4
CDR3 length: 13
CDR3 DNA: TGTGCCAGCAGGAACTCCGGGAGCTATGGCTACACCTTC
CDR3 protein: CASRNSGSYGYTF

D gene: TRBD2
clone size: NA
J gene: TRBJ2-2
V gene: TRBV7-8
CDR3 length: 17
CDR3 DNA: TGTGCCAGCAGCCCCCACTCGACCGGGACTAAGACCGGGGAGCTGTTTTTT
CDR3 protein: CASSPHSTGTKTGELFF

D gene: NA
clone size: NA
J gene: TRBJ1-6
V gene: TRBV10-2
CDR3 length: 13
CDR3 DNA: TGCGCCACCCGGGACACTTATAATTCACCCCTCCACTTT
CDR3 protein: CATRDTYNSPLHF

D gene: NA
clone size: NA
J gene: TRBJ2-2
V gene: TRBV9
CDR3 length: 15
CDR3 DNA: TGTGCCAGCAGCGTAGGGGGAACGAACACCGGGGAGCTGTTTTTT
CDR3 protein: CASSVGGTNTGELFF